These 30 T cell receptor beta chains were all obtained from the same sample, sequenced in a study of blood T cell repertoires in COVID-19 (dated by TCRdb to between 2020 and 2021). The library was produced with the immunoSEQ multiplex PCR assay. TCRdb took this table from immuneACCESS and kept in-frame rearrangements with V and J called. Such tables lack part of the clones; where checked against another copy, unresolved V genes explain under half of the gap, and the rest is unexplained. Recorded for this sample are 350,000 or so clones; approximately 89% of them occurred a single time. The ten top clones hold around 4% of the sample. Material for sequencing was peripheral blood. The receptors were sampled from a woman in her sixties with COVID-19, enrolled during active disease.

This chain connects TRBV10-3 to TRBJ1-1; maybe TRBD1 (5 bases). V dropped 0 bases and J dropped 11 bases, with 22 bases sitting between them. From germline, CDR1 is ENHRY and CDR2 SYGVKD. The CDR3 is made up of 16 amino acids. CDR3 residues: CAISESPGQGVVMAFF. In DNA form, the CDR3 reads TGTGCCATCAGTGAGTCCCCCGGGCAGGGTGTCGTTATGGCTTTCTTT.

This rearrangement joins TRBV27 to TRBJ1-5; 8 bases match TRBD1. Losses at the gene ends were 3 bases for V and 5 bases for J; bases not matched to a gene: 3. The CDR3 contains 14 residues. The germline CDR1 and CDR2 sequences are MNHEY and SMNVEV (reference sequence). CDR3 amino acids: CASSFGGQDQPQHF. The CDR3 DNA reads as TGTGCCAGCAGTTTCGGGGGACAGGATCAGCCCCAGCATTTT.

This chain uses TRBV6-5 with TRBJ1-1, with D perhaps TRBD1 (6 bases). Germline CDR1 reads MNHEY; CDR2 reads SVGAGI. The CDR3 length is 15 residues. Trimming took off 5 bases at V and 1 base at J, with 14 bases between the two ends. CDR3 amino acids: CASSILDSRNTEAFF. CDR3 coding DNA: TGTGCCAGCAGTATCCTGGACAGCAGGAACACTGAAGCTTTCTTT.

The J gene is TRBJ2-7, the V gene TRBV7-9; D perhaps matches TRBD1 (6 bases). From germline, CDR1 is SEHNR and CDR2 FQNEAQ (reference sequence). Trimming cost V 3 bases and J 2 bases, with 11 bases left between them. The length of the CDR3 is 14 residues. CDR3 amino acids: CASSFDRRTYEQYF. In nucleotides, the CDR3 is TGTGCCAGCAGCTTCGACAGGCGCACCTACGAGCAGTACTTC.

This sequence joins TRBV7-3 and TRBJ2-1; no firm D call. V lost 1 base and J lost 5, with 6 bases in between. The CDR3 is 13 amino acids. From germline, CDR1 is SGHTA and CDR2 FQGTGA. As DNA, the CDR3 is TGTGCCAGCAGCTTAAGCCTAGACAATGAGCAGTTCTTC. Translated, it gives CASSLSLDNEQFF.

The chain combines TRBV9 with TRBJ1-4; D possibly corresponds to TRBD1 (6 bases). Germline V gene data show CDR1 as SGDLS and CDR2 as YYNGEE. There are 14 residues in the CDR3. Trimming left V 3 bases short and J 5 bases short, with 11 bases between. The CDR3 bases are TGTGCCAGCAGCGAAGGACAGATGAATGAAAAACTGTTTTTT. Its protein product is CASSEGQMNEKLFF.

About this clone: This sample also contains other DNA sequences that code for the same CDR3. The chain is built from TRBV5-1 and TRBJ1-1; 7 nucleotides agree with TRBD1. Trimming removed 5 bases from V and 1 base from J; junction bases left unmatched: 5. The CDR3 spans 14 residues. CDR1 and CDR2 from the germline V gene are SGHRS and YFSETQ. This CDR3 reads CASSGQGGNTEAFF. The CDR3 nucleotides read TGCGCCAGCAGTGGTCAGGGGGGGAACACTGAAGCTTTCTTT. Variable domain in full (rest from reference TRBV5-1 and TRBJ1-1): KAGVTQTPRYLIKTRGQQVTLSCSPISGHRSVSWYQQTPGQGLQFLFEYFSETQRNKGNFPGRFSGRQFSNSRSEMNVSTLELGDSALYLCASSGQGGNTEAFFGQGTRLTVV.

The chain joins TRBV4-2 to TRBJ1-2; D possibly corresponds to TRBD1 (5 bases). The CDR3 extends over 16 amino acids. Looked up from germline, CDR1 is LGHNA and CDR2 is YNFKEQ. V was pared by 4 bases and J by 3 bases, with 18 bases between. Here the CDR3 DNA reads TGTGCCAGCAGCCTACTACTCGGCCGGGGGGACTATGGCTACACCTTC. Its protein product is CASSLLLGRGDYGYTF.

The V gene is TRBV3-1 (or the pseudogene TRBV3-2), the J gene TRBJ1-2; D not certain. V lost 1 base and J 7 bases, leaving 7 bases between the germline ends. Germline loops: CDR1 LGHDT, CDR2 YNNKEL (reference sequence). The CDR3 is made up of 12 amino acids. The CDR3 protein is CASSQGVSGYTF. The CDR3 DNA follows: TGTGCCAGCAGCCAAGGAGTGAGTGGCTACACCTTC.

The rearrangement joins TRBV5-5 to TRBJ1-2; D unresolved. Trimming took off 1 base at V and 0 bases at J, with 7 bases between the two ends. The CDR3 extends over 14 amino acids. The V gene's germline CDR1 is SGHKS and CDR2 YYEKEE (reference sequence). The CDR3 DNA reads TGTGCCAGCAGCTTGAGTGCAGCTAACTATGGCTACACCTTC. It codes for CASSLSAANYGYTF.

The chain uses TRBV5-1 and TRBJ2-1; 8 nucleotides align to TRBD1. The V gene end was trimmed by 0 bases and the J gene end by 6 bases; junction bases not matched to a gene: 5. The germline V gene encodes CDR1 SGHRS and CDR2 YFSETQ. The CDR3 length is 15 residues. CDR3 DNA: TGCGCCAGCAGCTTGGTAGTTGGACAGGGCAATGAGCAGTTCTTC. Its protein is CASSLVVGQGNEQFF.

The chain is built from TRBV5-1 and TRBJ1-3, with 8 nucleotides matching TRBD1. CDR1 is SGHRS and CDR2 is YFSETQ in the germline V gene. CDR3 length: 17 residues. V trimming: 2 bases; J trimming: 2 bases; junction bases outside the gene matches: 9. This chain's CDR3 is CASSFTDRGRAGNTIYF. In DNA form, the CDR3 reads TGCGCCAGCAGCTTTACCGACAGGGGAAGGGCTGGAAACACCATATATTTT. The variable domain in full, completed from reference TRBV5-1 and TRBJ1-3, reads KAGVTQTPRYLIKTRGQQVTLSCSPISGHRSVSWYQQTPGQGLQFLFEYFSETQRNKGNFPGRFSGRQFSNSRSEMNVSTLELGDSALYLCASSFTDRGRAGNTIYFGEGSWLTVV.

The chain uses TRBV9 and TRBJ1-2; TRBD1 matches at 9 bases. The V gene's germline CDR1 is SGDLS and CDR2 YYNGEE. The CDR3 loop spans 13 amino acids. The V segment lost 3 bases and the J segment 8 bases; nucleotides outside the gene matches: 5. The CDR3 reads CASSGWDRDGYTF. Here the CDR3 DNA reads TGTGCCAGCAGCGGATGGGACAGGGACGGCTACACCTTC.

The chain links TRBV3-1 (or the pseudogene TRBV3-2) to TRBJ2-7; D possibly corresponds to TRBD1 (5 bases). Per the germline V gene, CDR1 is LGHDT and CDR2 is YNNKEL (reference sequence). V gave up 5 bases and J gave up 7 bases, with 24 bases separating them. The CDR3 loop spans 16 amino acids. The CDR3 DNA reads TGTGCCAGCAGCGACCGGACAAAGTCGGGCACATCTGAGCAGTACTTC. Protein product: CASSDRTKSGTSEQYF.

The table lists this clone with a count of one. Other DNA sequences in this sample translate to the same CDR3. The CDR3, as DNA: TGTGCCAGCAGTGAAGAAAGAGGTCAGCCCCAGCATTTT. It translates to CASSEERGQPQHF. V usage is TRBV2 and J usage is TRBJ1-5; unclear D gene. This CDR3 comprises 13 residues. Between the trimmed V and J ends, which lost 1 base and 6 bases, there was a span of 7 bases. The germline V gene has CDR1 SNHLY and CDR2 FYNNEI.

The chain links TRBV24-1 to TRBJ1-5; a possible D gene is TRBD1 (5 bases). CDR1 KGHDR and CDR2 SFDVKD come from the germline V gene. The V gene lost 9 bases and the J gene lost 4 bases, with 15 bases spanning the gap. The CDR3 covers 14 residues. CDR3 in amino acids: CATLGARRNQPQHF. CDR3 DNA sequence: TGTGCCACCTTAGGGGCGAGAAGGAATCAGCCCCAGCATTTT.

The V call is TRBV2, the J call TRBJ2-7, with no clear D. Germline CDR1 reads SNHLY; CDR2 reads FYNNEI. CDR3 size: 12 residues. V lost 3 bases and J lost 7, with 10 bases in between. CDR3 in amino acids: CASSDVLREQYF. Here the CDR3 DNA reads TGTGCCAGCAGTGATGTCCTACGGGAGCAGTACTTC. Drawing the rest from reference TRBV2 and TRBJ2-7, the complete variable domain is EPEVTQTPSHQVTQMGQEVILRCVPISNHLYFYWYRQILGQKVEFLVSFYNNEISEKSEIFDDQFSVERPDGSNFTLKIRSTKLEDSAMYFCASSDVLREQYFGPGTRLTVT.

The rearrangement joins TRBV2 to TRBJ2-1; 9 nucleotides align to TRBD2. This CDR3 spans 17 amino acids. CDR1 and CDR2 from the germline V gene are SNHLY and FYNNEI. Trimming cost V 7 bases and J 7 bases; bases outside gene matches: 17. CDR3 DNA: TGTGCCAGCACTCCCCGGCCCGGGACTAGCATGGGTAATGAGCAGTTCTTC. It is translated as CASTPRPGTSMGNEQFF.

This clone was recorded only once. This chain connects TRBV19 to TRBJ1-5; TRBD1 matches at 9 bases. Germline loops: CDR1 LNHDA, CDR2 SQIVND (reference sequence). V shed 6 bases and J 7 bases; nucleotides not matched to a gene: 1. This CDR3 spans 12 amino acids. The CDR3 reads CASSDRGQPQHF. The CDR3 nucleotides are TGTGCCAGTAGCGACAGGGGGCAGCCCCAGCATTTT.

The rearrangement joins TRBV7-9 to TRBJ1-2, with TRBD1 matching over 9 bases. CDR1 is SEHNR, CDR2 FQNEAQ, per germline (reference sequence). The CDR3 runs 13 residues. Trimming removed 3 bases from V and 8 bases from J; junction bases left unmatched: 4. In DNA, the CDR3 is TGTGCCAGCAGCTTTGACAGGGGGGGAGGCTACACCTTC. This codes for CASSFDRGGGYTF.

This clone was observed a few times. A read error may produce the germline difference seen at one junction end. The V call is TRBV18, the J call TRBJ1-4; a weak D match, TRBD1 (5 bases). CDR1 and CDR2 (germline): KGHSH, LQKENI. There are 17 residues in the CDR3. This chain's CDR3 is CASSTPKETALAKKLFF. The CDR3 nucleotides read TGTGCCAGCTCAACACCAAAGGAGACAGCCCTGGCGAAAAAACTGTTTTTT. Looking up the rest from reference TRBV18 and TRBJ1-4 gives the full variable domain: NAGVMQNPRHLVRRRGQEARLRCSPMKGHSHVYWYRQLPEEGLKFMVYLQKENIIDESGMPKERFSAEFPKEGPSILRIQQVVRGDSAAYFCASSTPKETALAKKLFFGSGTQLSVL.

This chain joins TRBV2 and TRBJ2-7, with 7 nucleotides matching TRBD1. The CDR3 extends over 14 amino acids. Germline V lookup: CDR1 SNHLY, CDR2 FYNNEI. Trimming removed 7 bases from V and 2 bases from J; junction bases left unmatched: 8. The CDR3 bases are TGTGCCAGCATAAAGGCCGGGACAGCCTACGAGCAGTACTTC. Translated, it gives CASIKAGTAYEQYF.

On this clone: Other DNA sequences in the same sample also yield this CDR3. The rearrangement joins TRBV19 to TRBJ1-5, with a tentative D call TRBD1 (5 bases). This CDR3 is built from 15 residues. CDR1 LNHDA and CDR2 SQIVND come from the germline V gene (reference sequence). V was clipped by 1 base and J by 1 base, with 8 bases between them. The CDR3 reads CASSIGGGSNQPQHF. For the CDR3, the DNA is TGTGCCAGTAGTATAGGGGGGGGGAGCAATCAGCCCCAGCATTTT.

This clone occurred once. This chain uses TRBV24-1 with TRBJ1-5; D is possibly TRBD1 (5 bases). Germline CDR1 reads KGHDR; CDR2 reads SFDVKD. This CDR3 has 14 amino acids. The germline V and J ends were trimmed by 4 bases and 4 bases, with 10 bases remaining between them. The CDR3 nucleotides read TGTGCCACCAGTGACCCCGGACAAAATCAGCCCCAGCATTTT. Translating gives CATSDPGQNQPQHF.

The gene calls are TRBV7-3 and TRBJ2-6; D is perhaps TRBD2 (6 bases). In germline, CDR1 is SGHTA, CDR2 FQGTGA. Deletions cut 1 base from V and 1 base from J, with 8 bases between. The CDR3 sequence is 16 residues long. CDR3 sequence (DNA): TGTGCCAGCAGCTTAATTCGGGGGTCTGGGGCCAACGTCCTGACTTTC. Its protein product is CASSLIRGSGANVLTF.

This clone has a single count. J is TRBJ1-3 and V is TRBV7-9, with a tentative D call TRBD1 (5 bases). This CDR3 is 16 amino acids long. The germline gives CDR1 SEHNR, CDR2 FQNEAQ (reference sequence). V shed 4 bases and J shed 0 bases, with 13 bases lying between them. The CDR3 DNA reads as TGTGCCAGCAGCTCGTGGACACCTTACTCTGGAAACACCATATATTTT. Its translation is CASSSWTPYSGNTIYF.

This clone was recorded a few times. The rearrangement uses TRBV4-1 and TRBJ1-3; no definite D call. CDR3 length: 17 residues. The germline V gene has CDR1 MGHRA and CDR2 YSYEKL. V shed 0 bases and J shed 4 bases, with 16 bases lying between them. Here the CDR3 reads CASSQDDNQSPGNTIYF. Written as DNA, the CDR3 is TGCGCCAGCAGCCAAGACGACAACCAGTCTCCGGGAAACACCATATATTTT.

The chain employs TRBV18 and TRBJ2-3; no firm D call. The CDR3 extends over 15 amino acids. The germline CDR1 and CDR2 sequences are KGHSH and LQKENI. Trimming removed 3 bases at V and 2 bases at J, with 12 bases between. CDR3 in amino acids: CASSPPTTATDTQYF. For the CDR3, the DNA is TGTGCCAGCTCACCCCCGACGACTGCCACAGATACGCAGTATTTT.

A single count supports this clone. CDR3 DNA: TGTGCCAGCAGCCGCACAAGGGAGAAGAACACTGAAGCTTTCTTT. Protein sequence: CASSRTREKNTEAFF. The V call is TRBV5-6, the J call TRBJ1-1; unclear D gene. CDR3 length: 15 amino acids. Germline V gene sequence: CDR1 SGHDT, CDR2 YYEEEE. V lost 4 bases to trimming and J lost 1 base, with 14 bases between them.

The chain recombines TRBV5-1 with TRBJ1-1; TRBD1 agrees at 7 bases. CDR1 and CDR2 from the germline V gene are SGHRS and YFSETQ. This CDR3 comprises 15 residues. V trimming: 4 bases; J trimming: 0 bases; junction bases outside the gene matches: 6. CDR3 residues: CASSGDSSVNTEAFF. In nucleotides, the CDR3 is TGCGCCAGCAGCGGGGACAGCTCGGTGAACACTGAAGCTTTCTTT.